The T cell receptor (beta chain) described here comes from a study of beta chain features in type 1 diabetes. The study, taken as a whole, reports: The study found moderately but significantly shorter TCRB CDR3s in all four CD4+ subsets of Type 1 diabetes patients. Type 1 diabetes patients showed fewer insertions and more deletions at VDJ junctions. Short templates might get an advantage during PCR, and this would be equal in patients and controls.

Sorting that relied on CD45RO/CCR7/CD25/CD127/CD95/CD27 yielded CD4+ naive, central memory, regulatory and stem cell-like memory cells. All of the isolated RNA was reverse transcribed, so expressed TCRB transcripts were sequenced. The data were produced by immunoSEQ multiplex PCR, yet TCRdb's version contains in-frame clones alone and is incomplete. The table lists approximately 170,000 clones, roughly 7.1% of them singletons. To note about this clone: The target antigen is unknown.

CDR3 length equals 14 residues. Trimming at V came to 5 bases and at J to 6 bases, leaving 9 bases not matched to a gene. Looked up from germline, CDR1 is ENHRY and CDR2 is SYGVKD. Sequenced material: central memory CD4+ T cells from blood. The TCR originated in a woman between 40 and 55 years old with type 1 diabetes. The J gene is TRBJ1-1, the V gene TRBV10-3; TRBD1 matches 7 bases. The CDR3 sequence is CAISQTDRRPEAFF. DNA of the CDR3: TGTGCCATCAGTCAGACGGACAGGCGCCCTGAAGCTTTCTTT.